This entry features one TCR beta chain sequence. Its antigen is not yet known. No base quality information exists; no much larger clone differs at one position. Unmatched junction bases come to 6, with V trimmed by 7 bases and J by 9 bases. The CDR3 goes from the cysteine to the phenylalanine over 13 residues. The DNA shown is the 39-base CDR3, in frame from base 1. According to the germline V gene, CDR1 reads MNHEY and CDR2 reads SVGAGI. DNA was extracted from blood mononuclear cells, and the same DNA was used for both TCR and STAT3 sequencing. The sample is drawn from a study of STAT3 mutations in large granular lymphocyte leukemia (dated 2019 in TCRdb). The study in broad terms: Canonical activating STAT3 mutations were detected in roughly half of the longitudinally sequenced T-LGLL patients. From an initial cohort of approximately 190 LGL patients, around 17 representative T-LGLL cases were picked for longitudinal TCRbeta and STAT3 sequencing. As controls, the study also included longitudinal sequencing of a couple of patients with natural killer LGL leukemia. Over half of the T-LGLL patients were given one or more immunosuppressive therapy regimens, and 40% of the treated patients had a hematologic response. Patients with T-cell large granular lymphocyte leukemia underwent serial deep sequencing of TCRbeta CDR3 and STAT3 to reconstruct clonal hierarchy and dynamics. On average, sequencing was done at 3 to 4.5 time points per patient, with the number of samplings ranging from 2 to 8. General study outcomes and caveats: The linking of therapy response to changes in TCR clonal burden was complicated by variable intervals between samplings and differing treatment regimens. Dominant TCR clone burden was found to exceed STAT3 mutant burden in several patients, suggesting that STAT3 mutation arose secondarily within a pre-expanded clone. Persisting codominant clonotypes in some patients meant a small but highly pathogenic clone may have been missed. All T-LGLL patients had at least one immunodominant TCRbeta clonotype, and roughly half had multiple immunodominant subclonotypes. Because no samples were available when a clone first appeared, clonal expansion had to be inferred from samplings taken at other points. TCR clonotype switching after therapy was seen in about 35% of the 18 patients, with all newly emerging clones being STAT3 wild type.

TCRbeta libraries were sequenced on an Illumina MiSeq, averaging roughly 41,000 productive templates per sample. Using multiplex PCR amplification, the immunoSEQ assay generated the TCRbeta CDR3 libraries. The paper's processing steps were these. Repertoire diversity was calculated as previously defined, and values close to 0 indicated extremely monoclonal samples. TCRdb mirrors the immuneACCESS table, restricted to in-frame sequences. Some clones are absent from its copies; in checked studies, under half trace to an unresolved V gene, and the reason for the others is unknown. V and J calls and clone size are as listed in that table; D and trimming were resolved from the DNA. This sample gives 30,000 to 45,000 clones in total; about 88% of them show up just once. The ten largest account for 0.35% to 0.5% of the sample.

The TCR sequence derives from a human donor with T large granular lymphocyte leukemia. Some clones in this sample may be carry-over from other donors' samples. The rearranged chain carries TRBV6-5 and TRBJ1-6, and TRBD1 matches 7 of the central bases. The sample consisted of PBMCs. The CDR3 is CASKTGYPSPLHF. The nucleotide sequence is TGTGCCAGCAAGACAGGGTACCCTTCACCCCTCCACTTT.